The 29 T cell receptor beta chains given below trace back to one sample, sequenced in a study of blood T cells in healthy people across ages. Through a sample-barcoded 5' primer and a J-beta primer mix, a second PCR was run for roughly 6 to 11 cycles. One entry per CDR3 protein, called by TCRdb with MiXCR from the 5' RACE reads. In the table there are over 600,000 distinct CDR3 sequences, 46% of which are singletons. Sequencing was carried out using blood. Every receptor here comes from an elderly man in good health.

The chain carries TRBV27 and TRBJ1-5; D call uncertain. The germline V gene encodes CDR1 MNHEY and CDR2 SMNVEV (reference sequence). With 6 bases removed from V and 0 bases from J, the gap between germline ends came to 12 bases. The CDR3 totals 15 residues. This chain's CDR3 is CASRPPGPSNQPQHF. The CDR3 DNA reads TGTGCCAGCAGACCACCGGGTCCTAGCAATCAGCCCCAGCATTTT.

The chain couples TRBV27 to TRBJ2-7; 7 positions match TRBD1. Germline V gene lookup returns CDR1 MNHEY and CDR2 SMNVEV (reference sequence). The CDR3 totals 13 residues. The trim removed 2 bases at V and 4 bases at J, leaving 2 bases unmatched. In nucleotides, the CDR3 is TGTGCCAGCAGTTTAATCAGGGGGTACGAGCAGTACTTC. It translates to CASSLIRGYEQYF.

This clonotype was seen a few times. The CDR3 DNA reads as TGTGCCAGCAGCTTGGCTAGCGGGGCTTTCGGATATGAGCAGTTCTTC. Translating it yields CASSLASGAFGYEQFF. V usage is TRBV5-6 and J usage is TRBJ2-1, with 9 bases identical to TRBD2. Germline CDR1 reads SGHDT; CDR2 reads YYEEEE. This CDR3 has 16 amino acids. The trim removed 0 bases at V and 8 bases at J, leaving 9 bases unmatched.

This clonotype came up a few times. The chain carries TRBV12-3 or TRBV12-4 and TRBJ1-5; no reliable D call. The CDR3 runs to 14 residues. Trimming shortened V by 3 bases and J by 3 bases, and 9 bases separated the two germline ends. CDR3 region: CASSLGSHNQPQHF. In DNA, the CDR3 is TGTGCCAGCAGTTTGGGCAGCCACAATCAGCCCCAGCATTTT.

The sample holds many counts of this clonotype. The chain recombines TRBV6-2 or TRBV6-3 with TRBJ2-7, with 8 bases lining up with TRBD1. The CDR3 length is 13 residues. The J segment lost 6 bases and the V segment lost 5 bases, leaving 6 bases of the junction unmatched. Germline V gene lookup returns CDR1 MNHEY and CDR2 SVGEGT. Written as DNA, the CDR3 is TGTGCCAGCAGTAACAGTCAGGGGGCCGAGCAGTACTTC. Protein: CASSNSQGAEQYF.

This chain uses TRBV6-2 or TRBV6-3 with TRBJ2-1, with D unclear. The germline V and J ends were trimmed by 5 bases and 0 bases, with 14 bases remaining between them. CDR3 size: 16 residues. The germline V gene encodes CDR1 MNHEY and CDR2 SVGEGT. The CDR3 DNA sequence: TGTGCCAGCAGTAGCGATCCCCCAGTCTCCTACAATGAGCAGTTCTTC. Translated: CASSSDPPVSYNEQFF.

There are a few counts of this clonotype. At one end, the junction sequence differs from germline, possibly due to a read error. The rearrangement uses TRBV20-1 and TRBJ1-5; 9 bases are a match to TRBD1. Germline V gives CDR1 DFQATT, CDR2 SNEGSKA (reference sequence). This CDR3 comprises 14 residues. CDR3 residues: CSARGQGSSQPQHF. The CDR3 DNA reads TGCAGTGCTAGGGGACAGGGTAGCAGTCAGCCCCAGCATTTT.

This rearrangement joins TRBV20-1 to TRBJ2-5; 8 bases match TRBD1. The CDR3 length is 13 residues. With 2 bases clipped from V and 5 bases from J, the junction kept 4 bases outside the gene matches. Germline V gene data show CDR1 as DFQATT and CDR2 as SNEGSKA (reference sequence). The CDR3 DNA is TGCAGTGCTAGACAGGGGGCAATGGAGACCCAGTACTTC. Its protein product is CSARQGAMETQYF.

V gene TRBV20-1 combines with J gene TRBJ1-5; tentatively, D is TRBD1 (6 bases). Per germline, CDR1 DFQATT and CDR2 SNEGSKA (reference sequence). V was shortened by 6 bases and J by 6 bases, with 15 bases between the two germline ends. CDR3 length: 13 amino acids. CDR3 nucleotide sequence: TGCAGTGCGGGGGCCGGGTGGGGTCAGCCCCAGCATTTT. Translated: CSAGAGWGQPQHF.

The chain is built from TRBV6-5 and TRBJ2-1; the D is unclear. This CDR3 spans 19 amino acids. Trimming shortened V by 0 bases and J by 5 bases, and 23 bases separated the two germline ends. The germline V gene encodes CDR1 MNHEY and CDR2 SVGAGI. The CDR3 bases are TGTGCCAGCAGTTACTCGGGCAGGCCAGCCACCGGCTGGGACAATGAGCAGTTCTTC. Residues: CASSYSGRPATGWDNEQFF.

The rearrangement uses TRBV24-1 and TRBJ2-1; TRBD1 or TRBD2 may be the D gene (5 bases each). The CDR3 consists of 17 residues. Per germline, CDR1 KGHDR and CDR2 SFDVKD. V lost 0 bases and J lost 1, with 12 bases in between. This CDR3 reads CATSDLSGPGSYNEQFF. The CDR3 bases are TGTGCCACCAGTGATTTGTCGGGGCCCGGATCCTACAATGAGCAGTTCTTC.

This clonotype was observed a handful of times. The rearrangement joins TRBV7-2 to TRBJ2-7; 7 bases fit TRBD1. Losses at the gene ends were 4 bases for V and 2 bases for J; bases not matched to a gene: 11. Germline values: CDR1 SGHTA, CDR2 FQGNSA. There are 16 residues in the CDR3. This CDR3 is CASSSNPRGLTYEQYF. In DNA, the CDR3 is TGTGCCAGCAGCTCCAACCCAAGGGGGCTGACCTACGAGCAGTACTTC.

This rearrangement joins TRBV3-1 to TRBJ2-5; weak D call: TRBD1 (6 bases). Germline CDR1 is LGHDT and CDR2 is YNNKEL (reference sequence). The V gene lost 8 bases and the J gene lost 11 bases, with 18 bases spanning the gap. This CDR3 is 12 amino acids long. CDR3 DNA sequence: TGTGCCAGCGAGGGGGAAGGGCCAGAGCAGTACTTC. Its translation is CASEGEGPEQYF.

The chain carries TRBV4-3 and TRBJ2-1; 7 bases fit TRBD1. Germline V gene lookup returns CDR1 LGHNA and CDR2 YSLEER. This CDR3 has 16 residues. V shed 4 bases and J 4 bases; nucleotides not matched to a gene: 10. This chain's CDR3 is CASSRSSGQQYNEQFF. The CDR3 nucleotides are TGCGCCAGCAGCCGGTCATCGGGACAGCAATACAATGAGCAGTTCTTC.

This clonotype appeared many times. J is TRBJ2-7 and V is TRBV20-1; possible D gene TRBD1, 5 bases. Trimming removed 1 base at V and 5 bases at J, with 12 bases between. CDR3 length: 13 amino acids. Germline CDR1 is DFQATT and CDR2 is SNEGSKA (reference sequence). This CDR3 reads CSARGPLGDEQYF. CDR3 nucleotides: TGCAGTGCTAGAGGCCCGCTAGGGGACGAGCAGTACTTC.

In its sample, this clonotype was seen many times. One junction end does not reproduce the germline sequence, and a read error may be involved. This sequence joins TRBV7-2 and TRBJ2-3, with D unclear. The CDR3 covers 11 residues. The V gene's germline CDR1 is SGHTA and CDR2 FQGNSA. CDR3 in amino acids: CASSLIDTQYF. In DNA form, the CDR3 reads TGCGCCAGCAGCTTGATTGATACGCAGTATTTT.

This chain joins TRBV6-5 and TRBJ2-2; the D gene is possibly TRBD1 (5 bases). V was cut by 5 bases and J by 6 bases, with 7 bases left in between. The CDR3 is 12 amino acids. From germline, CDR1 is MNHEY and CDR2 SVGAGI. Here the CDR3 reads CASSKGSGELFF. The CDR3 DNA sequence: TGTGCCAGCAGTAAGGGGTCCGGGGAGCTGTTTTTT.

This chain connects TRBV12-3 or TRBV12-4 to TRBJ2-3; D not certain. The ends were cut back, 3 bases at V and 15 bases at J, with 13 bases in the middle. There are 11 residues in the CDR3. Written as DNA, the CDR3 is TGTGCCAGCAGTTTTGGAGATACGGAATATTTT. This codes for CASSFGDTEYF.

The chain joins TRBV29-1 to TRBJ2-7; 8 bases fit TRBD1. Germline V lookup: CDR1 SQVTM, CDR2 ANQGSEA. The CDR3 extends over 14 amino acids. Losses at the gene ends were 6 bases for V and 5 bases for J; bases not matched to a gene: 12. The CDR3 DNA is TGCAGCGTGACAAGCACGACAGGGGTCCACGAGCAGTACTTC. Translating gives CSVTSTTGVHEQYF.

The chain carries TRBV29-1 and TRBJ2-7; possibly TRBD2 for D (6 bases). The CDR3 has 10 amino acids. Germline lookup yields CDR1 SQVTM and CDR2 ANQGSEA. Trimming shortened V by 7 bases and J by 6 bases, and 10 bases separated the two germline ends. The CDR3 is CSGLEGEQYF. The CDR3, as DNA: TGCAGCGGGTTGGAGGGCGAGCAGTACTTC.

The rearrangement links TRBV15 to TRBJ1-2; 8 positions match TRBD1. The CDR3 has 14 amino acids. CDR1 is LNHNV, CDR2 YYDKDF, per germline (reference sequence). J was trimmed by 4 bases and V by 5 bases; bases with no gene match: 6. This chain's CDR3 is CATSGDRGGYGYTF. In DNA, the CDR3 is TGTGCCACCAGCGGCGACAGGGGCGGCTATGGCTACACCTTC.

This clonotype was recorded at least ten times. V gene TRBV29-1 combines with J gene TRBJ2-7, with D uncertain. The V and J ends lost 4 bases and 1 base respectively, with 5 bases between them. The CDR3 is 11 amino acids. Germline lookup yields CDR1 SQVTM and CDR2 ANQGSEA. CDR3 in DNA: TGCAGCGTTGCCCTTTCCTACGAGCAGTACTTC. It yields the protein CSVALSYEQYF.

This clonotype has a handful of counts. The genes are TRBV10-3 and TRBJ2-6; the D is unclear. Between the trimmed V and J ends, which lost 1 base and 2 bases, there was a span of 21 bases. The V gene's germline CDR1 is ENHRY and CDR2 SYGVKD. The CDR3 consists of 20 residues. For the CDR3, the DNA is TGTGCCATCAGTGAGTATGGTGGCTCCCGCATAATGACTGGGGCCAACGTCCTGACTTTC. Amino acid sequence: CAISEYGGSRIMTGANVLTF.

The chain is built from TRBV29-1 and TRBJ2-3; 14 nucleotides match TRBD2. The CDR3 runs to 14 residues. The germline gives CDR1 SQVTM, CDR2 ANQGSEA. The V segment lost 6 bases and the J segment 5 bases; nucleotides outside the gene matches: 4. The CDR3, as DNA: TGCAGCGTGACCGGGACTAGCGGGAGAGATACGCAGTATTTT. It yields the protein CSVTGTSGRDTQYF.

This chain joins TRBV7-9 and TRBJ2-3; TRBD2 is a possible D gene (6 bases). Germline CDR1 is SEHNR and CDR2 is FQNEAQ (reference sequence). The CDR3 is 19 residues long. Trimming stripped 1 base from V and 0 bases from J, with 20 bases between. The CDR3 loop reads CASSLVFRLEGFSTDTQYF. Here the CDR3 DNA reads TGTGCCAGCAGCTTAGTCTTTCGCTTGGAGGGGTTCAGCACAGATACGCAGTATTTT.

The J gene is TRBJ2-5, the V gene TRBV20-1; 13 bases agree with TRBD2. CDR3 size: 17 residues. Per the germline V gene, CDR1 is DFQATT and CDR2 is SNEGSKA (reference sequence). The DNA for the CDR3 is TGCAGCGGAGCCGGGTTGCGGGGACTAGCGGGACAAGAGACCCAGTACTTC. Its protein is CSGAGLRGLAGQETQYF.

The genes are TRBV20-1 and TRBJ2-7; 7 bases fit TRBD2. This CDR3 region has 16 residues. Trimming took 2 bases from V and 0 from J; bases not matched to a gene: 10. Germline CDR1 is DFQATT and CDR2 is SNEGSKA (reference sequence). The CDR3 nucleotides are TGCAGTGCTAGATATACTAGCGAACTGAGCTCCTACGAGCAGTACTTC. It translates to CSARYTSELSSYEQYF.

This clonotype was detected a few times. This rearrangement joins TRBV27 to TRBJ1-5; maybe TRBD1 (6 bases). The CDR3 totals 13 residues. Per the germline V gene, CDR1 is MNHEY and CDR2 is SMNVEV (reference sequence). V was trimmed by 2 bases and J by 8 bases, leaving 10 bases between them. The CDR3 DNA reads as TGTGCCAGCAGTTTAGTCCGGGACAAGCCCCAGCATTTT. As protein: CASSLVRDKPQHF.

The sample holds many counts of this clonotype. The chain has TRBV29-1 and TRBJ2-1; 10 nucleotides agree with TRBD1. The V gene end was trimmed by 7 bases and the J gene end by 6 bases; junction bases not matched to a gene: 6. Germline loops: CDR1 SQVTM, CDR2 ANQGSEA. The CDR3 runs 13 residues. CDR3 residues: CSALRTGGNEQFF. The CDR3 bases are TGCAGCGCCCTAAGGACAGGGGGCAATGAGCAGTTCTTC.